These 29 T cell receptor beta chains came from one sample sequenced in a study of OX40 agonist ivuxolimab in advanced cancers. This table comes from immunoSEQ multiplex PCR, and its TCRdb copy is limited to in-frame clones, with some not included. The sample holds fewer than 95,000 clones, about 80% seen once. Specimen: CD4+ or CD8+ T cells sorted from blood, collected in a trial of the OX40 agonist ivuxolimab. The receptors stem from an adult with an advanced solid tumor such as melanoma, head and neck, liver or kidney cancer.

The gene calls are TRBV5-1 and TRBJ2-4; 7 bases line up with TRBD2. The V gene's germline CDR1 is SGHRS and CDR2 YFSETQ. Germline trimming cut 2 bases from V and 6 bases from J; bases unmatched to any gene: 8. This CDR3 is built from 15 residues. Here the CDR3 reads CASSLGFGLGNIQYF. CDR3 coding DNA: TGCGCCAGCAGCTTAGGGTTTGGACTAGGAAACATTCAGTACTTC. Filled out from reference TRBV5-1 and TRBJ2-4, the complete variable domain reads KAGVTQTPRYLIKTRGQQVTLSCSPISGHRSVSWYQQTPGQGLQFLFEYFSETQRNKGNFPGRFSGRQFSNSRSEMNVSTLELGDSALYLCASSLGFGLGNIQYFGAGTRLSVL.

The CDR3 DNA follows: TGCGCCAGCAGCCCCGGCCAGGGACAGGGTTTCTACGAGCAGTACTTC. It codes for CASSPGQGQGFYEQYF. The chain recombines TRBV4-1 with TRBJ2-7; 9 nucleotides line up with TRBD1. Trimming took 4 bases from V and 3 from J; bases not matched to a gene: 10. The CDR3 extends over 16 amino acids. CDR1 and CDR2 (germline): MGHRA, YSYEKL.

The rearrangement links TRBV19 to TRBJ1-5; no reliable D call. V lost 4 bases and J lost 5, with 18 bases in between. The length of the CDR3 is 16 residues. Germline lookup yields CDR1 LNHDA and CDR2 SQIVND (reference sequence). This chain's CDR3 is CASSTLVPERYQPQHF. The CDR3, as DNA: TGTGCCAGTAGTACCCTTGTACCTGAAAGGTATCAGCCCCAGCATTTT.

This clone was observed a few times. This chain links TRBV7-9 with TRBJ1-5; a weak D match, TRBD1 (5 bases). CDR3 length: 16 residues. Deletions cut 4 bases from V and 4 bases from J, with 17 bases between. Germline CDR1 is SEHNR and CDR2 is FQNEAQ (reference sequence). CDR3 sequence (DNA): TGTGCCAGCAGCTCCACAGTCGGGGCGGAAAATCAGCCCCAGCATTTT. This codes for CASSSTVGAENQPQHF.

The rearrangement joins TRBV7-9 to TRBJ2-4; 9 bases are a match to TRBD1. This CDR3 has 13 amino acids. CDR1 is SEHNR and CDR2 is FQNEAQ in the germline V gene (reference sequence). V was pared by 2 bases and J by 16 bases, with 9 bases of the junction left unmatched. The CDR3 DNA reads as TGTGCCAGCAGCTTAAGGTTAGGGGACAGGGTATACTTC. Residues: CASSLRLGDRVYF.

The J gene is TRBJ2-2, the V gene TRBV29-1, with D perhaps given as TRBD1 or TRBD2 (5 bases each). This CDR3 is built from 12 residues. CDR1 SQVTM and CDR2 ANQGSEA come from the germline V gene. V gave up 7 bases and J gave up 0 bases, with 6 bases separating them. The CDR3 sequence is CSGDANTGELFF. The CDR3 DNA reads TGCAGCGGGGACGCGAACACCGGGGAGCTGTTTTTT.

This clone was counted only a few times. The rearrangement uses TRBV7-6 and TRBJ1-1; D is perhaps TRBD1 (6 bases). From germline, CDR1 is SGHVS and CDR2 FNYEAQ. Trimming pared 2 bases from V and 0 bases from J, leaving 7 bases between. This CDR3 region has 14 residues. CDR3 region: CASSLQGMNTEAFF. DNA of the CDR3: TGTGCCAGCAGCTTACAGGGGATGAACACTGAAGCTTTCTTT.

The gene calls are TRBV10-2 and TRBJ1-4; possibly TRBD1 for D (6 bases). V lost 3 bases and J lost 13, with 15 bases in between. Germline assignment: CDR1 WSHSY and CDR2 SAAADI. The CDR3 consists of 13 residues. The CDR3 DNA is TGCGCCAGCAGTGATGGGGGGACAAAAGGACTGTTTTTT. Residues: CASSDGGTKGLFF.

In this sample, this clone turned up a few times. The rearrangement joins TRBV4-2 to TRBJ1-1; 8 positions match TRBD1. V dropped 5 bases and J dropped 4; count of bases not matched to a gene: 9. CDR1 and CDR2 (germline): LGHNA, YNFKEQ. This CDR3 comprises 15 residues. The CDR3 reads CASSRPTGAGTEAFF. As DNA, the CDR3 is TGTGCCAGCAGCAGACCGACAGGGGCTGGCACTGAAGCTTTCTTT.

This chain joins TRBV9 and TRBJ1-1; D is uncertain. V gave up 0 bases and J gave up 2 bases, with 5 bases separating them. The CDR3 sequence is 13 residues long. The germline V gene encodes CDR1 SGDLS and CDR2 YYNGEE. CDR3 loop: CASSVGRNTEAFF. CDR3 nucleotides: TGTGCCAGCAGCGTAGGGCGAAACACTGAAGCTTTCTTT. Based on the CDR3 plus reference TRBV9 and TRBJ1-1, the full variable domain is DSGVTQTPKHLITATGQRVTLRCSPRSGDLSVYWYQQSLDQGLQFLIQYYNGEERAKGNILERFSAQQFPDLHSELNLSSLELGDSALYFCASSVGRNTEAFFGQGTRLTVV.

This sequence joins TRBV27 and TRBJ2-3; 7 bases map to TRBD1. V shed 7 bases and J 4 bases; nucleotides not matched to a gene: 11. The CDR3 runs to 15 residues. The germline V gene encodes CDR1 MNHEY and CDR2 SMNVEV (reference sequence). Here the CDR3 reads CASNTQGNRPDTQYF. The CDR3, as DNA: TGTGCCAGCAATACACAGGGGAACAGGCCAGATACGCAGTATTTT.

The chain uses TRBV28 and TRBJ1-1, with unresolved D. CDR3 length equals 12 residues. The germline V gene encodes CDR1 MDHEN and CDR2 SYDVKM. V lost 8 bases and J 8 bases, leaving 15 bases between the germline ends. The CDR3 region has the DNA TGTGCCAGCCGCGGGGTGGCGGTGGAAGCTTTCTTT. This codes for CASRGVAVEAFF.

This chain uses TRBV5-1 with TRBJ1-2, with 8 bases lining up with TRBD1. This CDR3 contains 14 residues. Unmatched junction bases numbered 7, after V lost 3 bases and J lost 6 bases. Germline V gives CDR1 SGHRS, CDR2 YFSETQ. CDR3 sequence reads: CASSSGQGPDGYTF. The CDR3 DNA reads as TGCGCCAGCAGCTCAGGACAGGGACCTGATGGCTACACCTTC.

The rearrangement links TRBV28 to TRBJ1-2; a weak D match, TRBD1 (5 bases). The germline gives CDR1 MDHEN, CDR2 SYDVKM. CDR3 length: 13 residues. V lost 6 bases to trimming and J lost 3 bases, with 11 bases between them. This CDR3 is CASSLGGDYGYTF. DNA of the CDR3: TGTGCCAGCAGCCTGGGGGGAGACTATGGCTACACCTTC.

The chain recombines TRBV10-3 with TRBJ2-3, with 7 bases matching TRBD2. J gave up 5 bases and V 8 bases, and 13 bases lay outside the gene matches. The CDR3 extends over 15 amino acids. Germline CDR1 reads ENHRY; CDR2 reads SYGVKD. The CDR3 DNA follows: TGTGCCATCGGGGGAGGGGCCTCTTCCAGAGATACGCAGTATTTT. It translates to CAIGGGASSRDTQYF.

CDR3 region: CASSPRGFGDTQYF. CDR3 sequence (DNA): TGTGCCAGCAGTCCCAGGGGGTTCGGAGATACGCAGTATTTT. This chain uses TRBV27 with TRBJ2-3, with TRBD1 matching over 7 bases. Germline V gene lookup returns CDR1 MNHEY and CDR2 SMNVEV (reference sequence). V shed 5 bases, J shed 5 bases, and the junction held 7 bases outside the gene matches. CDR3 length: 14 residues.

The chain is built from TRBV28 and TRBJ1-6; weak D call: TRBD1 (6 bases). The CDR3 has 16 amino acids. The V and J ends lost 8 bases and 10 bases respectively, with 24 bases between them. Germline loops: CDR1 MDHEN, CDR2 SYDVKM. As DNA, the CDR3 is TGTGCCAGCCTGGGGGGGGCCACACACCTAAGGTCACCCCTCCACTTT. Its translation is CASLGGATHLRSPLHF.

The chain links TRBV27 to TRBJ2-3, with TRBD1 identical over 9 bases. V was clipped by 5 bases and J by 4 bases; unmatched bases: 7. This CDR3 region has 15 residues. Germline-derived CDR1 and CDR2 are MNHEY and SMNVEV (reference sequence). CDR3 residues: CASSAAGTGPDTQYF. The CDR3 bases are TGTGCCAGCAGTGCGGCAGGGACAGGGCCAGATACGCAGTATTTT.

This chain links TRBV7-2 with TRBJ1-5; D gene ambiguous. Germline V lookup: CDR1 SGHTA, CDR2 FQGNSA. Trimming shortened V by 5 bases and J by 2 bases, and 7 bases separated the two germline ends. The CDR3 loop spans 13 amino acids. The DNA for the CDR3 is TGTGCCAGCAGCCGGCTGGGCAATCAGCCCCAGCATTTT. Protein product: CASSRLGNQPQHF.

The CDR3 loop is CASSPWDRGGEQFF. CDR3 in DNA: TGTGCCAGCAGTCCTTGGGACAGGGGAGGAGAGCAGTTCTTC. This chain connects TRBV28 to TRBJ2-1; 10 bases match TRBD1. Germline V gene sequence: CDR1 MDHEN, CDR2 SYDVKM. The CDR3 runs 14 residues. The V gene end was trimmed by 5 bases and the J gene end by 10 bases; junction bases not matched to a gene: 8. The entire variable domain, with the rest obtained from reference TRBV28 and TRBJ2-1, is as follows: DVKVTQSSRYLVKRTGEKVFLECVQDMDHENMFWYRQDPGLGLRLIYFSYDVKMKEKGDIPEGYSVSREKKERFSLILESASTNQTSMYLCASSPWDRGGEQFFGPGTRLTVL.

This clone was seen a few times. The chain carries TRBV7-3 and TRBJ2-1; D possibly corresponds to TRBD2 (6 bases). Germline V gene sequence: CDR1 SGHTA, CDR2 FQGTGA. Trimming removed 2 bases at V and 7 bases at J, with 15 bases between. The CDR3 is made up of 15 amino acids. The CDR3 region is CASSLGSGGLNEQFF. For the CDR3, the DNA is TGTGCCAGCAGCTTAGGTAGCGGAGGCCTTAATGAGCAGTTCTTC.

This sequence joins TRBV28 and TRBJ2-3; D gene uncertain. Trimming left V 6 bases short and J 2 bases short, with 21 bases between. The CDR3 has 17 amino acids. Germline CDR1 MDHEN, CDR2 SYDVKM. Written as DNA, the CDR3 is TGTGCCAGCAGCACCCCCATCGGGCTATCTAACACAGATACGCAGTATTTT. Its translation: CASSTPIGLSNTDTQYF.

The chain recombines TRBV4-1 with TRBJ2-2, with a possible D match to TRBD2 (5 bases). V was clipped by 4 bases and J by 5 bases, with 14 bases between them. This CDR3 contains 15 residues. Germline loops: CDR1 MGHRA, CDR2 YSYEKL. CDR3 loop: CASSLTEAMTGELFF. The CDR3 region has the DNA TGCGCCAGCAGCCTGACGGAGGCGATGACCGGGGAGCTGTTTTTT.

The CDR3 region is CASKLIPGYTSGANVLTF. The CDR3 DNA sequence: TGTGCCAGCAAATTAATCCCGGGGTATACCTCTGGGGCCAACGTCCTGACTTTC. This chain joins TRBV5-4 and TRBJ2-6, with a weak D call TRBD2 (5 bases). V dropped 6 bases and J dropped 0 bases, with 19 bases sitting between them. Germline V gene data show CDR1 as SGHNT and CDR2 as YYREEE (reference sequence). The CDR3 has 18 amino acids. Filled out from reference TRBV5-4 and TRBJ2-6, the complete variable domain reads ETGVTQSPTHLIKTRGQQVTLRCSSQSGHNTVSWYQQALGQGPQFIFQYYREEENGRGNFPPRFSGLQFPNYSSELNVNALELDDSALYLCASKLIPGYTSGANVLTFGAGSRLTVL.

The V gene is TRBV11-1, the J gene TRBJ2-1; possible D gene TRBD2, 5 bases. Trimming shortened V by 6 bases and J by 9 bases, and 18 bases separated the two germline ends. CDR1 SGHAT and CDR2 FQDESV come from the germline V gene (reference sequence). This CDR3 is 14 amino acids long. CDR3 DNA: TGTGCCAGCAGGCCGCGGAGGCTTGAGGGTGAGCAGTTCTTC. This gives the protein CASRPRRLEGEQFF.

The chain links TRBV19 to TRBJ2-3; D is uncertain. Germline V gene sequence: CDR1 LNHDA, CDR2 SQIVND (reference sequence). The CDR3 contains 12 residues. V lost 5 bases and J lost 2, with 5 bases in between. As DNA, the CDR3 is TGTGCCAGTAGTTACACCACAGATACGCAGTATTTT. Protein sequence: CASSYTTDTQYF.

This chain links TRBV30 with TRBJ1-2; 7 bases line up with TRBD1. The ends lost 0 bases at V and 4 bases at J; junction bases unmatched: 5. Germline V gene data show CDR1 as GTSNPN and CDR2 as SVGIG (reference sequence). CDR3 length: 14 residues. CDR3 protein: CAWSVIGGGYGYTF. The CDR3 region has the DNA TGTGCCTGGAGTGTGATAGGGGGCGGCTATGGCTACACCTTC.

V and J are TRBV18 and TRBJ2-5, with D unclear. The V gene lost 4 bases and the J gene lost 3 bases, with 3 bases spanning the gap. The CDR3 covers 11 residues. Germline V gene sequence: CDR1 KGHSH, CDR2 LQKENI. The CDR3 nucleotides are TGTGCCAGCTCACTAGAAGAGACCCAGTACTTC. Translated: CASSLEETQYF.

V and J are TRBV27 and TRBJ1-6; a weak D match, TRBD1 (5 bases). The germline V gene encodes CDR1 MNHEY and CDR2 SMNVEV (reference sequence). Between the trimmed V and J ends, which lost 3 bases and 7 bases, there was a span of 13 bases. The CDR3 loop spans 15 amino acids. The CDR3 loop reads CASSLWGTLNSPLHF. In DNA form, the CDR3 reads TGTGCCAGCAGTTTGTGGGGGACGTTAAATTCACCCCTCCACTTT.